The following is a TCR beta chain sequence with its context. The sample is drawn from a study of blood T cell repertoires in COVID-19. Only in-frame clones appear in the TCRdb table, and some are missing; sequencing was by immunoSEQ multiplex PCR. Altogether a few hundred thousand clones are present, approximately 83% being singletons, with the ten largest covering 2% to 2.5%. Per germline, CDR1 MGHRA and CDR2 YSYEKL. CDR3 length equals 13 residues. Between the trimmed V and J ends, which lost 4 bases and 6 bases, there was a span of 10 bases. Material for sequencing was peripheral blood. The receptor was isolated from a woman in her twenties or thirties who had recovered from COVID-19. The chain joins TRBV4-1 to TRBJ1-5, with D tentatively TRBD1 (6 bases). CDR3 residues: CASSPQGAQPQHF. Written as DNA, the CDR3 is TGCGCCAGCAGCCCACAGGGCGCTCAGCCCCAGCATTTT.